This T cell receptor beta chain was recovered during a study of blood T cell repertoires in COVID-19 (TCRdb year 2020). For context, the study as a whole: The collaborator samples originated in the United States, Italy and Spain and spanned the acute and convalescent phases of COVID-19. The material from the prospective study consisted of cDNA or gDNA derived from T cells, B-cell-depleted T cells, or PBMCs. Subjects who had been exposed to COVID-19, were actively infected with it, or had recovered from it provided the deeply sampled blood TCRbeta repertoires that made up the dataset. A freely available public database, intended as a resource for researchers studying the immune response to SARS-CoV-2, is where the repertoires were released. The samples were drawn from the first 160 participants of the ongoing ImmuneRACE study and from 1,254 subjects provided by 6 global collaborators. The sample metadata nearly always contained a de-identified subject ID, COVID-19 status, age in years and sex. HLA class I and class II types, where available, came from metadata supplied by the sample provider rather than from assay-based typing. General study outcomes and caveats: How much clinical and demographic metadata was included differed by source and by participant, and the metadata was provided uncurated.

A note on this clone: The clone's antigen remains unknown. Base qualities are not recorded, but no much larger clone differs from it by a single base.

Germline trimming: 5 bases from V, 0 bases from J; junction bases outside gene matches: 4. The CDR3 holds 15 amino acids from the cysteine to the phenylalanine. CDR3 DNA only is kept here, 45 bases in frame from base 1. CDR1 and CDR2 are read off the germline V gene as SGHVS and FNYEAQ. The immunoSEQ Assay, a bias-controlled multiplex PCR, was used to amplify TCRbeta CDR3 regions from genomic DNA. Per the original workflow: The number of nucleated cells in each sample was estimated by amplification of reference gene primers within the assay. To quantify the absolute abundance of each unique TCRbeta CDR3 rearrangement, sequence reads were collapsed and filtered. For each sample, productive Simpson clonality was calculated by taking the square root of Simpson's diversity index across productive rearrangements. What TCRdb holds here is the immuneACCESS table cut down to in-frame rearrangements. Part of the clones is not present; checked against another copy, under half of the missing clones reflect an unresolved V gene, and the others are unexplained. The V and J calls and clone size are taken from that table; D and trimming were inferred from the DNA. In all, the sample holds 200,000 to 300,000 clones, and approximately 91% of those were seen once. Around 0.67% of the sample rests with the top ten.

Each collaborating institution followed its own protocols to collect whole blood in K2EDTA tubes. For TCRbeta analysis, collaborator samples were shipped as frozen whole blood, as isolated PBMCs, or as DNA extracted from either sample type. Here the chain combines TRBV7-6 and TRBJ1-3, and 7 junction bases match TRBD1. The sample comprised peripheral blood. This receptor was identified in a human donor in a cohort sampled during active COVID-19. The bases read TGTGCCAGCAGCCTACAGGGGATCTCTGGAAACACCATATATTTT. Its amino acids are CASSLQGISGNTIYF.